The 21 T cell receptor beta chains in this list originate from one sample, sequenced in a study of blood T cell repertoires in COVID-19. Using immunoSEQ multiplex PCR, the repertoire was profiled, and TCRdb retains in-frame clones only, with some absent. The data contain roughly 320,000 clones, around 84% of them singletons. Sequencing was carried out using PBMCs or T cells enriched from blood (not recorded which). Every receptor here comes from a man younger than 40 who had recovered from COVID-19.

The genes are TRBV19 and TRBJ2-1; D perhaps matches TRBD2 (6 bases). Trimming removed 3 bases at V and 0 bases at J, with 6 bases between. CDR1 LNHDA and CDR2 SQIVND come from the germline V gene (reference sequence). The CDR3 covers 14 residues. CDR3 sequence: CASSIGSSYNEQFF. CDR3 sequence (DNA): TGTGCCAGTAGTATCGGGAGCTCCTACAATGAGCAGTTCTTC.

The rearrangement links TRBV28 to TRBJ1-6; the match to TRBD1 covers 9 bases. The CDR3 totals 18 residues. The V segment lost 3 bases and the J segment 9 bases; nucleotides outside the gene matches: 15. The germline gives CDR1 MDHEN, CDR2 SYDVKM. The CDR3 sequence is CASSFSGGTGLSGSPLHF. Written as DNA, the CDR3 is TGTGCCAGCAGTTTTTCTGGGGGGACAGGGCTGTCCGGTTCACCCCTCCACTTT. The full variable domain, in which reference TRBV28 and TRBJ1-6 provide the parts outside the CDR3, is DVKVTQSSRYLVKRTGEKVFLECVQDMDHENMFWYRQDPGLGLRLIYFSYDVKMKEKGDIPEGYSVSREKKERFSLILESASTNQTSMYLCASSFSGGTGLSGSPLHFGNGTRLTVT.

V is TRBV4-1 and J is TRBJ2-7; TRBD1 aligns across 8 bases. CDR1 and CDR2 (germline): MGHRA, YSYEKL. The CDR3 covers 17 residues. V lost 4 bases, J lost 0 bases, and 11 bases stayed unmatched. The CDR3 nucleotides are TGCGCCAGCAGCCCATATCCCGCAGGGGGCCTCTCCTACGAGCAGTACTTC. Translating it yields CASSPYPAGGLSYEQYF.

The rearrangement joins TRBV12-3 or TRBV12-4 to TRBJ1-1, with TRBD1 identical over 8 bases. The CDR3 contains 13 residues. J was trimmed by 5 bases and V by 6 bases; bases with no gene match: 5. The CDR3 sequence: CASRRQGWTEAFF. DNA for the CDR3: TGTGCCAGCAGAAGACAGGGGTGGACTGAAGCTTTCTTT.

The chain recombines TRBV28 with TRBJ1-1; 8 positions match TRBD1. The germline V gene encodes CDR1 MDHEN and CDR2 SYDVKM. V lost 3 bases and J lost 10; bases outside the gene matches: 7. This CDR3 is 13 amino acids long. CDR3 amino acids: CASSFQTGAVAFF. The CDR3 coding sequence is TGTGCCAGCAGTTTTCAGACAGGGGCGGTAGCTTTCTTT.

V and J are TRBV7-9 and TRBJ1-1, with unresolved D. Trimming left V 5 bases short and J 8 bases short, with 9 bases between. CDR1 SEHNR and CDR2 FQNEAQ come from the germline V gene (reference sequence). The CDR3 spans 11 residues. The CDR3 DNA reads TGTGCCAGCAGCCCTCTTTTGGAAGCTTTCTTT. It yields the protein CASSPLLEAFF.

DNA of the CDR3: TGTGCCAGCCAGCGGGATGGGACTGAAGCTTTCTTT. As protein: CASQRDGTEAFF. V and J are TRBV19 and TRBJ1-1, with D hard to call. Trimming cost V 9 bases and J 5 bases, with 13 bases left between them. CDR3 length: 12 residues. Germline V CDR1 and CDR2: LNHDA, SQIVND (reference sequence). Together with reference TRBV19 and TRBJ1-1, the CDR3 gives the full variable domain: DGGITQSPKYLFRKEGQNVTLSCEQNLNHDAMYWYRQDPGQGLRLIYYSQIVNDFQKGDIAEGYSVSREKKESFPLTVTSAQKNPTAFYLCASQRDGTEAFFGQGTRLTVV.

CDR3 DNA: TGTGCCAGCACCCAGGCCGGGACAGCCTTAGTGAACACTGAAGCTTTCTTT. As protein: CASTQAGTALVNTEAFF. The genes are TRBV27 and TRBJ1-1; 7 positions match TRBD1. Per germline, CDR1 MNHEY and CDR2 SMNVEV (reference sequence). After removal of 7 bases from V and 0 bases from J, the junction contained 14 bases not matched to a gene. The CDR3 has 17 amino acids.

As for this clone: The identical CDR3 is also encoded by other nucleotide sequences in the sample. This rearrangement joins TRBV3-1 (or the pseudogene TRBV3-2) to TRBJ2-7, with 8 positions matching TRBD1. Germline V gene data show CDR1 as LGHDT and CDR2 as YNNKEL (reference sequence). The CDR3 spans 14 residues. Unmatched junction bases numbered 7, after V lost 4 bases and J lost 5 bases. The CDR3 coding sequence is TGTGCCAGCAGCCCCCGACAGGGGCGCGACGAGCAGTACTTC. This translates into CASSPRQGRDEQYF.

This clone appeared a single time. This chain connects TRBV2 to TRBJ1-1, with 8 bases aligning to TRBD1. The CDR3 runs to 15 residues. Germline V gene data show CDR1 as SNHLY and CDR2 as FYNNEI. V was pared by 5 bases and J by 5 bases, with 10 bases of the junction left unmatched. The DNA for the CDR3 is TGTGCCAGCAGTAATGTAAACAGGGGGGGGACTGAAGCTTTCTTT. As protein: CASSNVNRGGTEAFF.

J is TRBJ1-2 and V is TRBV28, with 10 positions matching TRBD1. J gave up 4 bases and V 1 base, and 12 bases lay outside the gene matches. This CDR3 has 18 amino acids. Germline-derived CDR1 and CDR2 are MDHEN and SYDVKM. DNA for the CDR3: TGTGCCAGCAGTTTATCTGTGGACAGGGGGAGGTATGGCTATGGCTACACCTTC. Its translation: CASSLSVDRGRYGYGYTF.

This chain connects TRBV7-2 to TRBJ1-1; TRBD1 matches at 7 bases. This CDR3 has 14 residues. The ends lost 7 bases at V and 1 base at J; junction bases unmatched: 6. The V gene's germline CDR1 is SGHTA and CDR2 FQGNSA. CDR3 loop: CASTTGLRNTEAFF. Here the CDR3 DNA reads TGTGCCAGCACGACAGGGCTTAGGAACACTGAAGCTTTCTTT. Looking up the rest from reference TRBV7-2 and TRBJ1-1 gives the full variable domain: GAGVSQSPSNKVTEKGKDVELRCDPISGHTALYWYRQSLGQGLEFLIYFQGNSAPDKSGLPSDRFSAERTGGSVSTLTIQRTQQEDSAVYLCASTTGLRNTEAFFGQGTRLTVV.

The rearrangement uses TRBV7-2 and TRBJ1-5, with 9 bases lining up with TRBD1. The CDR3 totals 16 residues. Germline CDR1 SGHTA, CDR2 FQGNSA. Germline trimming cut 5 bases from V and 6 bases from J; bases unmatched to any gene: 11. The CDR3 loop is CASSIDIGQGLQPQHF. CDR3 coding DNA: TGTGCCAGCAGCATCGACATAGGACAGGGGCTTCAGCCCCAGCATTTT. The whole variable domain, remainder taken from reference TRBV7-2 and TRBJ1-5, is GAGVSQSPSNKVTEKGKDVELRCDPISGHTALYWYRQSLGQGLEFLIYFQGNSAPDKSGLPSDRFSAERTGGSVSTLTIQRTQQEDSAVYLCASSIDIGQGLQPQHFGDGTRLSIL.

The V call is TRBV20-1, the J call TRBJ2-1; D is unresolved. This CDR3 contains 11 residues. Trimming shortened V by 6 bases and J by 8 bases, and 11 bases separated the two germline ends. The germline gives CDR1 DFQATT, CDR2 SNEGSKA (reference sequence). The CDR3 loop is CSATSTDEQFF. For the CDR3, the DNA is TGCAGTGCCACGTCTACCGATGAGCAGTTCTTC.

V gene TRBV7-7 combines with J gene TRBJ2-2; 7 bases map to TRBD2. The length of the CDR3 is 14 residues. Germline CDR1 and CDR2: SSHAT and FNYEAQ (reference sequence). CDR3 region: CASTTSPNTGELFF. The CDR3 DNA reads as TGTGCTAGTACGACTAGCCCGAACACCGGGGAGCTGTTTTTT.

This clone has a handful of counts. The gene calls are TRBV6-5 and TRBJ2-3; 10 nucleotides line up with TRBD2. The CDR3 loop spans 16 amino acids. V gave up 1 base and J gave up 2 bases; unmatched junction bases: 3. Germline lookup yields CDR1 MNHEY and CDR2 SVGAGI. The DNA for the CDR3 is TGTGCCAGCAGTTACTTTAGCGGGGGGTTCACAGATACGCAGTATTTT. It specifies CASSYFSGGFTDTQYF.

The rearrangement joins TRBV25-1 to TRBJ2-2, with D maybe TRBD1 (5 bases). This CDR3 has 14 residues. Germline-derived CDR1 and CDR2 are MGHDK and SYGVNS. V dropped 3 bases and J dropped 5 bases, with 10 bases sitting between them. This CDR3 is CASSDRAGTGELFF. In DNA, the CDR3 is TGTGCCAGCAGTGATAGGGCAGGGACCGGGGAGCTGTTTTTT.

This chain joins TRBV19 and TRBJ2-7, with D perhaps matching TRBD1 (6 bases). In germline, CDR1 is LNHDA, CDR2 SQIVND (reference sequence). The CDR3 has 16 residues. V was pared by 2 bases and J by 7 bases, with 21 bases between. CDR3: CASSISGGPPFSEQYF. The CDR3 DNA sequence: TGTGCCAGTAGTATAAGTGGGGGCCCTCCTTTCTCGGAGCAGTACTTC.

The genes are TRBV7-2 and TRBJ1-3; 7 bases map to TRBD1. Germline loops: CDR1 SGHTA, CDR2 FQGNSA. The CDR3 extends over 15 amino acids. Trimming removed 6 bases from V and 4 bases from J; junction bases left unmatched: 9. The CDR3 sequence is CASRGVGTEGNTIYF. CDR3 sequence (DNA): TGTGCCAGCAGGGGGGTGGGGACAGAAGGAAACACCATATATTTT.

The chain uses TRBV5-6 and TRBJ2-7; TRBD1 matches 7 bases. Germline assignment: CDR1 SGHDT and CDR2 YYEEEE. This CDR3 spans 15 amino acids. Trimming at V came to 1 base and at J to 0 bases, leaving 4 bases not matched to a gene. This CDR3 reads CASSLRDSNSYEQYF. DNA of the CDR3: TGTGCCAGCAGCTTGCGGGACAGCAACTCCTACGAGCAGTACTTC.

J is TRBJ2-6 and V is TRBV7-6; possible D gene TRBD1, 7 bases. The germline V gene encodes CDR1 SGHVS and CDR2 FNYEAQ. V lost 4 bases to trimming and J lost 0 bases, with 19 bases between them. The length of the CDR3 is 19 residues. For the CDR3, the DNA is TGTGCCAGCAGCTCAGGGGGGATATATACTATCTCTGGGGCCAACGTCCTGACTTTC. It codes for CASSSGGIYTISGANVLTF.